This note documents a single T cell receptor (beta chain) sequence. In its sample, this clone was seen a few times. Its antigen remains unidentified. Base qualities were left out, and no much larger clone turns up one base away. With the immunoSEQ assay, which is a bias-controlled multiplex PCR relying on V- and J-specific primers, TCR beta CDR3 regions were amplified from genomic DNA. A proprietary barcode and Illumina adapter sequences were added to the CDR3 amplicons in a second PCR step. An Illumina MiSeq instrument was used for sequencing of the CDR3 libraries. The published analysis was carried out like this. Export and quality control were done with immunoSEQ Analyzer 3.0, while downstream analyses used R Bioconductor and Immunarch. Only productive rearrangements in the normalized downsampled data set were used to calculate repertoire metrics. Clonotypes larger than 5 templates in the normalized cohort were defined as pathologically expanded. Repertoire diversity was measured with the Inverse Simpson Index. To capture all clonotypes, CMV-specificity analyses were performed on the non-normalized data set. TCRdb retrieved this table from immuneACCESS and kept in-frame rearrangements only. Not all clones are present; in checked studies, unresolved V genes account for under half, and no reason is known for the remainder. The V and J calls and clone size are taken from that table; D and trimming were inferred from the DNA. This sample comprises fewer than 15,000 clones, under 50% of them detected only once. The ten largest clones take up roughly 9.7% of the sample.

The cysteine opens and the phenylalanine closes a CDR3 of 16 amino acids. Just the 48-base CDR3 DNA is kept, in frame starting at base 1. CDR1 and CDR2, per the germline V gene, are MDHEN and SYDVKM. V is reduced by 8 bases and J by 4 bases, leaving a spacing of 21 bases between them. This record belongs to a study of T cell clonotyping in hematopoietic cell transplantation (dated by TCRdb to the early 2020s). Some background on the complete study: A total of some 140 blood samples were gathered in the study from a few dozen consecutive transplant recipients along with their related donors. Patient recruitment ran from September 2015 to January 2017, and follow-up continued until late 2020 or death. What the research found in general, with its limitations: The sample size was limited, and because cells were not sorted, the contributions of CD4 and CD8 repertoires could not be separated. Donor and pretransplant recipient Inverse Simpson Index values predicted broader posttransplant TCR repertoire diversity. Just a small fraction of recipient repertoires overlapped with donor repertoires, and more than 95% appeared de novo at the given depth. Recipient TCR diversity fell after transplant, with pathologically expanded clonotypes rising progressively from day 30 to day 180.

Related transplant donors provided blood samples for TCR beta sequencing. Nuclei Lysis Solution was used to extract genomic DNA from fresh or cryopreserved unfractionated peripheral blood mononuclear cells. This chain joins TRBV28 to TRBJ1-5; possibly the D gene is TRBD1, per 6 matching bases. This clonotype was obtained from a man aged 50-59 years in good health. Some clones in this sample may be carry-over from other donors' samples. What was sequenced was peripheral blood mononuclear cells. At the DNA level, the sequence is TGTGCCAGCCTTGGAGGGGGGTGGTCCCGTAATCAGCCCCAGCATTTT. Translated, it gives CASLGGGWSRNQPQHF.